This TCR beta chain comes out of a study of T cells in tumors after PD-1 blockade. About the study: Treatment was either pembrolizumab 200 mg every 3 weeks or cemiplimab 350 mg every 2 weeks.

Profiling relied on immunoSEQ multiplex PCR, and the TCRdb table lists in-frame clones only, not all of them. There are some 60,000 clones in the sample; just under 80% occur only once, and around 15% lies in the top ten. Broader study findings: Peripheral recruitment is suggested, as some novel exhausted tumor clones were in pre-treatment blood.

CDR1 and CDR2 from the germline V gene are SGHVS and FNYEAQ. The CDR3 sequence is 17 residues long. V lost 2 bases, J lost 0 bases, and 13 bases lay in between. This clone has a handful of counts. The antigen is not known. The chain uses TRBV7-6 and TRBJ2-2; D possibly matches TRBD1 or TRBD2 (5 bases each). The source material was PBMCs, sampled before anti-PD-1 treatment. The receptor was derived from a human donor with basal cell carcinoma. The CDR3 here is CASSLRDVAPNTGELFF. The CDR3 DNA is TGTGCCAGCAGCTTACGGGACGTCGCCCCGAACACCGGGGAGCTGTTTTTT.